This T cell receptor (beta chain) was identified in a study of cytomegalovirus exposure and HLA in healthy donors. Study-level results: There were 150 to 200 TCR beta chains listed as cytomegalovirus-associated. The study carried out a later analysis of TCR beta sequences. It associated 15,000 to 20,000 of them with specific HLA alleles at a false discovery rate of 0.05.

The PCR made use of 60 Vbeta and 13 Jbeta primers. Profiling relied on immunoSEQ multiplex PCR, and the TCRdb table lists in-frame clones only, not all of them. The sample includes 150,000 to 200,000 clones, 80% of them seen just once. Germline CDR1 is SGHRS and CDR2 is YFSETQ. The CDR3 is 15 amino acids. V gave up 3 bases and J gave up 1 base, with 10 bases separating them. A note on this clone: What it binds is unknown.

The receptor comes from a young man in good health and CMV-seropositive. Sequenced input: PBMCs. V gene TRBV5-1 combines with J gene TRBJ2-2; D might be TRBD1 (6 bases). CDR3 protein: CASSSDRWNTGELFF. In DNA form, the CDR3 reads TGCGCCAGCAGCTCTGACAGGTGGAACACCGGGGAGCTGTTTTTT. The full variable domain, with the rest looked up from reference TRBV5-1 and TRBJ2-2, is KAGVTQTPRYLIKTRGQQVTLSCSPISGHRSVSWYQQTPGQGLQFLFEYFSETQRNKGNFPGRFSGRQFSNSRSEMNVSTLELGDSALYLCASSSDRWNTGELFFGEGSRLTVL.